One sample yielded the 30 T cell receptor beta chains listed below, sequenced in a study of technical replicates of blood from a few donors. Data came from immunoSEQ multiplex PCR; TCRdb stores just in-frame clones and leaves some out. The sample lists tens of thousands of clones, approximately 96% occurring once. The sequenced sample was T cells isolated from PBMCs. The source is a human donor in good health.

This rearrangement joins TRBV11-2 to TRBJ2-7, with 13 nucleotides matching TRBD2. This CDR3 has 15 residues. After removal of 6 bases from V and 0 bases from J, the junction contained 2 bases not matched to a gene. The germline V gene has CDR1 SGHAT and CDR2 FQNNGV. The CDR3 sequence: CASSWTSGSSYEQYF. In DNA, the CDR3 is TGTGCCAGCAGTTGGACTAGCGGGAGCTCCTACGAGCAGTACTTC. Filled out from reference TRBV11-2 and TRBJ2-7, the complete variable domain reads EAGVAQSPRYKIIEKRQSVAFWCNPISGHATLYWYQQILGQGPKLLIQFQNNGVVDDSQLPKDRFSAERLKGVDSTLKIQPAKLEDSAVYLCASSWTSGSSYEQYFGPGTRLTVT.

The chain links TRBV15 to TRBJ2-5; maybe TRBD2 (6 bases). CDR3 length: 16 residues. Trimming removed 0 bases from V and 5 bases from J, with 16 bases in between. The germline V gene has CDR1 LNHNV and CDR2 YYDKDF (reference sequence). The DNA for the CDR3 is TGTGCCACCAGCAGAGAACGGGGACTCAATAGGGAGACCCAGTACTTC. This translates into CATSRERGLNRETQYF.

The chain links TRBV6-6 to TRBJ2-6; D is unresolved. Germline V gene lookup returns CDR1 MNHNY and CDR2 SVGAGI (reference sequence). The CDR3 spans 14 residues. Trimming took 4 bases from V and 1 from J, leaving 5 bases between them. The CDR3 loop reads CASSFGSGANVLTF. The CDR3 DNA reads TGTGCCAGCAGTTTCGGGTCTGGGGCCAACGTCCTGACTTTC.

The gene calls are TRBV4-3 and TRBJ2-1, with a possible D match to TRBD2 (7 bases). The CDR3 contains 16 residues. CDR1 LGHNA and CDR2 YSLEER come from the germline V gene. V shed 1 base and J shed 9 bases, with 19 bases lying between them. CDR3 in amino acids: CASSQGGGWEGPEQFF. CDR3 DNA sequence: TGCGCCAGCAGCCAAGGGGGGGGCTGGGAGGGTCCTGAGCAGTTCTTC.

The chain combines TRBV13 with TRBJ2-3, with a tentative D call TRBD1 (5 bases). The CDR3 totals 15 residues. Trimming stripped 5 bases from V and 3 bases from J, with 15 bases between. Germline V gene sequence: CDR1 PRHDT, CDR2 FYEKMQ (reference sequence). The CDR3 spells CASSLDPGLTDTQYF. CDR3 nucleotides: TGTGCCAGCAGCCTAGACCCAGGGTTAACAGATACGCAGTATTTT. The entire variable domain, with the rest obtained from reference TRBV13 and TRBJ2-3, is as follows: AAGVIQSPRHLIKEKRETATLKCYPIPRHDTVYWYQQGPGQDPQFLISFYEKMQSDKGSIPDRFSAQQFSDYHSELNMSSLELGDSALYFCASSLDPGLTDTQYFGPGTRLTVL.

The chain's CDR3 is CASSWTEIDRTYEQYF. The CDR3 nucleotides read TGTGCCAGCAGTTGGACAGAGATCGACCGGACCTACGAGCAGTACTTC. The chain couples TRBV27 to TRBJ2-7; a weak D match, TRBD1 (6 bases). V dropped 4 bases and J dropped 2 bases, with 18 bases sitting between them. There are 16 residues in the CDR3. Germline CDR1 and CDR2: MNHEY and SMNVEV (reference sequence).

This chain uses TRBV5-8 with TRBJ1-5; D not resolved. The V gene lost 0 bases and the J gene lost 5 bases, with 15 bases spanning the gap. Germline CDR1 reads SGHTS; CDR2 reads YDEGEE. The CDR3 runs 16 residues. The CDR3 region has the DNA TGTGCCAGCAGCTTGGTCCCCGCGGCAGCAGATCAGCCCCAGCATTTT. Its translation is CASSLVPAAADQPQHF.

This clone came up a few times. The chain uses TRBV19 and TRBJ2-7; 8 nucleotides align to TRBD1. In germline, CDR1 is LNHDA, CDR2 SQIVND (reference sequence). This CDR3 contains 14 residues. Trimming took 5 bases from V and 3 from J; bases not matched to a gene: 6. The CDR3 region has the DNA TGTGCCAGTAGTTTACAGGGGGATCACTACGAGCAGTACTTC. Protein: CASSLQGDHYEQYF.

The rearrangement links TRBV4-1 to TRBJ2-7; 7 positions agree with TRBD1. V was clipped by 3 bases and J by 5 bases; unmatched bases: 7. The CDR3 extends over 14 amino acids. Germline CDR1 reads MGHRA; CDR2 reads YSYEKL. CDR3 in amino acids: CASSHNRGVNEQYF. CDR3 DNA sequence: TGCGCCAGCAGCCATAACAGGGGAGTAAACGAGCAGTACTTC.

The chain recombines TRBV27 with TRBJ1-4; 9 bases are a match to TRBD1. Germline-derived CDR1 and CDR2 are MNHEY and SMNVEV (reference sequence). Trimming at V came to 5 bases and at J to 7 bases, leaving 8 bases not matched to a gene. This CDR3 region has 15 residues. The CDR3: CASSVSTGGSEKLFF. The CDR3 region has the DNA TGTGCCAGCAGTGTCTCGACAGGGGGGAGTGAAAAACTGTTTTTT.

This clone was picked up one time. This chain links TRBV15 with TRBJ1-5, with a weak D call TRBD1 (5 bases). Germline V gene lookup returns CDR1 LNHNV and CDR2 YYDKDF (reference sequence). This CDR3 has 15 residues. The V gene lost 0 bases and the J gene lost 10 bases, with 16 bases spanning the gap. In DNA form, the CDR3 reads TGTGCCACCAGCAGAGAACGGGGGGAGGCCCGTCCCCAGCATTTT. The encoded protein is CATSRERGEARPQHF. Filled out from reference TRBV15 and TRBJ1-5, the complete variable domain reads DAMVIQNPRYQVTQFGKPVTLSCSQTLNHNVMYWYQQKSSQAPKLLFHYYDKDFNNEADTPDNFQSRRPNTSFCFLDIRSPGLGDTAMYLCATSRERGEARPQHFGDGTRLSIL.

The chain couples TRBV4-2 to TRBJ2-7, with 8 bases fitting TRBD2. V shed 0 bases and J 3 bases; nucleotides not matched to a gene: 7. Germline V gives CDR1 LGHNA, CDR2 YNFKEQ. The CDR3 is 16 residues long. This CDR3 reads CASSQEERLASYEQYF. For the CDR3, the DNA is TGTGCCAGCAGCCAAGAGGAGAGACTAGCGAGCTACGAGCAGTACTTC.

The CDR3 sequence: CSVEGGEVSGYTF. The CDR3 DNA sequence: TGCAGCGTTGAGGGAGGGGAAGTAAGTGGCTACACCTTC. The rearrangement uses TRBV29-1 and TRBJ1-2; a possible D gene is TRBD1 (5 bases). Germline assignment: CDR1 SQVTM and CDR2 ANQGSEA. V lost 3 bases, J lost 7 bases, and 15 bases lay in between. CDR3 length: 13 residues.

The chain uses TRBV20-1 and TRBJ1-2, with TRBD1 as a possible D gene (5 bases). V was cut by 8 bases and J by 8 bases, with 12 bases left in between. Germline lookup yields CDR1 DFQATT and CDR2 SNEGSKA (reference sequence). CDR3 size: 10 residues. The CDR3 sequence is CSPGQGGYTF. The CDR3 DNA sequence: TGCAGTCCCGGGCAGGGAGGCTACACCTTC.

The CDR3 loop reads CASSGGLAGNEQFF. The DNA for the CDR3 is TGTGCCAGCAGTGGGGGACTAGCGGGAAATGAGCAGTTCTTC. J is TRBJ2-1 and V is TRBV2; TRBD2 matches at 13 bases. After removal of 4 bases from V and 7 bases from J, the junction contained 1 base not matched to a gene. The CDR3 sequence is 14 residues long. CDR1 is SNHLY, CDR2 FYNNEI, per germline.

The rearrangement joins TRBV5-6 to TRBJ2-1, with 12 nucleotides matching TRBD2. Germline CDR1 SGHDT, CDR2 YYEEEE. The CDR3 is 18 amino acids. V lost 0 bases to trimming and J lost 1 base; unmatched junction nucleotides: 5. CDR3 sequence: CASSLELAGGGSYNEQFF. CDR3 bases: TGTGCCAGCAGCTTGGAACTAGCGGGAGGTGGGTCCTACAATGAGCAGTTCTTC.

This sequence joins TRBV18 and TRBJ2-1, with 9 bases lining up with TRBD2. The V gene end was trimmed by 3 bases and the J gene end by 7 bases; junction bases not matched to a gene: 7. CDR1 and CDR2 (germline): KGHSH, LQKENI. The CDR3 has 15 amino acids. The CDR3 loop is CASSPGTSSMNEQFF. The CDR3 DNA sequence: TGTGCCAGCTCACCCGGGACTAGCTCTATGAATGAGCAGTTCTTC.

J is TRBJ1-2 and V is TRBV2, with TRBD1 matching over 7 bases. This CDR3 comprises 14 residues. Germline trimming cut 2 bases from V and 8 bases from J; bases unmatched to any gene: 8. From germline, CDR1 is SNHLY and CDR2 FYNNEI. CDR3 coding DNA: TGTGCCAGCAGTGAATTGGGGCAGGGGGTAGGCTACACCTTC. It is translated as CASSELGQGVGYTF.

The chain uses TRBV9 and TRBJ2-3, with 12 bases lining up with TRBD2. The CDR3 totals 16 residues. J lost 5 bases, V lost 0 bases, and 4 bases had no gene match. Germline V gene sequence: CDR1 SGDLS, CDR2 YYNGEE. The CDR3 loop reads CASSVVLAGGIDTQYF. The CDR3 bases are TGTGCCAGCAGCGTAGTACTAGCGGGAGGTATAGATACGCAGTATTTT.

This rearrangement joins TRBV4-2 to TRBJ2-1, with TRBD2 identical over 10 bases. CDR1 and CDR2 (germline): LGHNA, YNFKEQ. The J segment lost 6 bases and the V segment lost 0 bases, leaving 2 bases of the junction unmatched. This CDR3 region has 15 residues. The CDR3 loop reads CASSQDRTSGNEQFF. In DNA form, the CDR3 reads TGTGCCAGCAGCCAAGATAGGACTAGCGGCAATGAGCAGTTCTTC.

J is TRBJ2-7 and V is TRBV7-9, with D hard to call. The CDR3 is 15 residues long. V was shortened by 5 bases and J by 0 bases, with 14 bases between the two germline ends. Germline V gene lookup returns CDR1 SEHNR and CDR2 FQNEAQ (reference sequence). CDR3: CASSDTSASSYEQYF. The CDR3 DNA follows: TGTGCCAGCAGCGATACTTCCGCTAGCTCCTACGAGCAGTACTTC. The whole variable domain, remainder taken from reference TRBV7-9 and TRBJ2-7, is DTGVSQNPRHKITKRGQNVTFRCDPISEHNRLYWYRQTLGQGPEFLTYFQNEAQLEKSRLLSDRFSAERPKGSFSTLEIQRTEQGDSAMYLCASSDTSASSYEQYFGPGTRLTVT.

The chain recombines TRBV11-3 with TRBJ2-7; 9 bases are a match to TRBD2. Germline V gene lookup returns CDR1 SGHNT and CDR2 YENEEA. V lost 1 base and J lost 2; bases outside the gene matches: 12. The CDR3 is 18 residues long. CDR3 amino acids: CASSLVPPTSGSAYEQYF. CDR3 DNA sequence: TGTGCCAGCAGCTTAGTACCCCCAACTAGCGGGTCCGCCTACGAGCAGTACTTC. The whole variable domain, filled in from reference TRBV11-3 and TRBJ2-7, reads EAGVVQSPRYKIIEKKQPVAFWCNPISGHNTLYWYLQNLGQGPELLIRYENEEAVDDSQLPKDRFSAERLKGVDSTLKIQPAELGDSAVYLCASSLVPPTSGSAYEQYFGPGTRLTVT.

The chain has TRBV10-1 and TRBJ1-1, with a weak D call TRBD1 (6 bases). There are 17 residues in the CDR3. The V and J ends lost 0 bases and 4 bases respectively, with 18 bases between them. Germline CDR1 reads WNHNN; CDR2 reads SYGVQD (reference sequence). This CDR3 reads CASSESSYGGKGTEAFF. For the CDR3, the DNA is TGCGCCAGCAGTGAGTCCTCTTATGGGGGCAAAGGCACTGAAGCTTTCTTT.

This CDR3 is CAISDPVGGVEQYF. The CDR3 nucleotides are TGTGCCATCAGTGATCCCGTGGGAGGGGTCGAGCAGTACTTC. The rearrangement joins TRBV10-3 to TRBJ2-7, with 7 bases identical to TRBD2. The germline gives CDR1 ENHRY, CDR2 SYGVKD. J lost 6 bases, V lost 3 bases, and 8 bases had no gene match. This CDR3 has 14 residues.

This sequence joins TRBV11-3 and TRBJ2-3, with D uncertain. Germline V CDR1 and CDR2: SGHNT, YENEEA. This CDR3 has 12 residues. Trimming pared 4 bases from V and 4 bases from J, leaving 6 bases between. The CDR3 region is CASSSPADTQYF. The CDR3, as DNA: TGTGCCAGCAGCTCCCCAGCAGATACGCAGTATTTT.

The V call is TRBV6-5, the J call TRBJ2-2; TRBD2 is a possible D gene (6 bases). Between the trimmed V and J ends, which lost 0 bases and 5 bases, there was a span of 13 bases. The CDR3 is made up of 16 amino acids. The germline CDR1 and CDR2 sequences are MNHEY and SVGAGI. In DNA, the CDR3 is TGTGCCAGCAGTTACTCGATGGGGGAGGTAACCGGGGAGCTGTTTTTT. Its protein is CASSYSMGEVTGELFF.

This chain joins TRBV11-2 and TRBJ1-1, with D perhaps TRBD1 (5 bases). Trimming removed 2 bases from V and 3 bases from J, with 16 bases in between. CDR3 length: 16 amino acids. Germline V lookup: CDR1 SGHAT, CDR2 FQNNGV. CDR3 sequence reads: CASSLSREGLDTEAFF. CDR3 in DNA: TGTGCCAGCAGCTTAAGTAGGGAGGGGTTGGACACTGAAGCTTTCTTT.

The chain combines TRBV4-1 with TRBJ2-1; tentatively, D is TRBD2 (5 bases). This CDR3 has 16 amino acids. Trimming took off 4 bases at V and 0 bases at J, with 13 bases between the two ends. Germline CDR1 and CDR2: MGHRA and YSYEKL. The CDR3 protein is CASSPRQRSSYNEQFF. The CDR3 DNA follows: TGCGCCAGCAGCCCCCGGCAGCGGAGCTCCTACAATGAGCAGTTCTTC.

The V and J genes are TRBV11-2 and TRBJ2-5, with TRBD2 matching 7 bases. Per the germline V gene, CDR1 is SGHAT and CDR2 is FQNNGV. The CDR3 totals 13 residues. The V segment lost 6 bases and the J segment 5 bases; nucleotides outside the gene matches: 6. CDR3 DNA: TGTGCCAGCAGTGGGAGGGCGGAGGAGACCCAGTACTTC. Amino acids: CASSGRAEETQYF.

The V call is TRBV6-5, the J call TRBJ1-2; D might be TRBD1 (6 bases). CDR1 and CDR2 from the germline V gene are MNHEY and SVGAGI. This CDR3 has 12 amino acids. Trimming pared 2 bases from V and 12 bases from J, leaving 13 bases between. The CDR3 region is CASSYGSGVDTF. The DNA for the CDR3 is TGTGCCAGCAGTTACGGGTCAGGGGTTGACACCTTC.